Listed below are T cell receptor beta chains from one sample, sequenced in a study of a mutant IDH1 vaccine in newly diagnosed glioma. Some clones are missing from TCRdb's copy, which holds only in-frame ones; the method was immunoSEQ multiplex PCR. The top ten clones hold approximately 16% of a sample with about 39,000 clones, about four fifths of them seen once. Their antigens remain unidentified. This material consisted of peripheral blood mononuclear cells (PBMCs), taken from a glioma patient whose treatment included an IDH1 peptide vaccine. These receptors came from a woman in her twenties or thirties with glioma. Some clones in this sample may be carry-over from other donors' samples. CDR3s include the opening cysteine and the closing phenylalanine or tryptophan. A D gene is named only where the DNA matches it firmly. Clone size, where shown, is once, few, many, or a class for clones that have expanded.

>.|TRBD1|TRBJ2-7|TRBV19
TGTGCCAGTAGTATCCGTGGACAGGGGTACGAGCAGTACTTC
CASSIRGQGYEQYF
>.|.|TRBJ2-5|TRBV7-8
TGTGCCAGCAGCCAGGGCTCTAGAGGGAGTCTCGGTCCGACCCAGTACTTC
CASSQGSRGSLGPTQYF
>once|TRBD2|TRBJ2-7|TRBV13
TGTGCCAGCAGCTTAGGAGGAGCGGGAGCCCCCGAGCAGTACTTC
CASSLGGAGAPEQYF
>.|.|TRBJ1-2|TRBV11-2
TGTGCCAGCAGCTTAGCCTATGGCTACACCTTC
CASSLAYGYTF
>.|TRBD1|TRBJ2-2|TRBV2
TGTGCCAGCAGTGGACAGGGGCCCGGGGAGCTGTTTTTT
CASSGQGPGELFF
>.|.|TRBJ1-1|TRBV7-2
TGTGCCAGCAGCCAAGAGTGGGAAGCTTTCTTT
CASSQEWEAFF
>.|.|TRBJ2-1|TRBV19
TGTGCCAGTAGTATCGGTTTTAGCTCCTACAATGAGCAGTTCTTC
CASSIGFSSYNEQFF
>.|.|TRBJ2-2|TRBV7-9
TGTGCCAGCGGCGGGGAGCTGTTTTTT
CASGGELFF
>.|.|TRBJ1-2|TRBV10-3
TGTGCCATCAGTGCCTACAAGTATGGCTACACCTTC
CAISAYKYGYTF
>few|TRBD2|TRBJ2-7|TRBV7-2
TGTGCCAGCAGCTGGGGACTAGCGGGAGGACCCTCCGACGAGCAGTACTTC
CASSWGLAGGPSDEQYF
>.|.|TRBJ2-7|TRBV5-4
TGTGCCAGCAGCTTGGATTTTCTAGAGGAGGGCTCCTACGAGCAGTACTTC
CASSLDFLEEGSYEQYF
>.|TRBD1|TRBJ1-1|TRBV18
TGTGCCAGCTCACCCGGGACAGGGAGGACTGAAGCTTTCTTT
CASSPGTGRTEAFF
>.|.|TRBJ1-2|TRBV7-9
TGTGCCAGCAGCTTAGTCCCCGGGGGCAGGGGAACATATGGCTACACCTTC
CASSLVPGGRGTYGYTF
>.|.|TRBJ2-7|TRBV21-1
TGTGCCAGCAGCACCTTTCGCCAGCAGTACTTC
CASSTFRQQYF
>.|TRBD2|TRBJ2-3|TRBV5-5
TGTGCCAGCAGCCTGATGGGACTAGCGGCAACAGATACGCAGTATTTT
CASSLMGLAATDTQYF
>few|.|TRBJ2-2|TRBV18
TGTGCCAGCTCATCAAAGGCCAGGGACACCGGGGAGCTGTTTTTT
CASSSKARDTGELFF
>few|.|TRBJ1-1|TRBV5-4
TGTGCCAGCAGCTTTCTTGTCCAAGAAGCTTTCTTT
CASSFLVQEAFF
>.|.|TRBJ1-4|TRBV7-9
TGTGCCAGCAGAAACGCCGTTCGGGATGAAAAACTGTTTTTT
CASRNAVRDEKLFF
>.|.|TRBJ2-7|TRBV5-4
TGTGCCAGCAGTCTGGAGCTGGCCGCCTCCGAGCAGTACTTC
CASSLELAASEQYF
>.|.|TRBJ1-2|TRBV6-5
TGTGCCAGCAGTTACTCCGGGCAGGGCGGGGGCTACACCTTC
CASSYSGQGGGYTF
>.|.|TRBJ2-3|TRBV30
TGTGCCTGGAGTGTACTAAGGGAGCGGTCTAGCACAGATACGCAGTATTTT
CAWSVLRERSSTDTQYF
>.|.|TRBJ2-3|TRBV5-4
TGTGCCAGCACGCGATTCTCGACAGATACGCAGTATTTT
CASTRFSTDTQYF
>.|.|TRBJ1-1|TRBV9
TGTGCCAGCAGCGTATTAACAGACACTGAAGCTTTCTTT
CASSVLTDTEAFF
>few|.|TRBJ1-5|TRBV10-3
TGTGCCACCAGGGATTCAAATAGCAATCAGCCCCAGCATTTT
CATRDSNSNQPQHF
>.|.|TRBJ1-4|TRBV2
TGTGCCAGCACGGGGGCCCCATATGAAAAACTGTTTTTT
CASTGAPYEKLFF
>.|.|TRBJ1-1|TRBV28
TGTGCCAGCAGTCCCCCGGATAGGGGATCGGCTTTCTTT
CASSPPDRGSAFF
>.|TRBD2|TRBJ2-7|TRBV9
TGTGCCAGCAGCGTAGCGGCGGGAGTTAGCTCCTACGAGCAGTACTTC
CASSVAAGVSSYEQYF
>few|.|TRBJ1-1|TRBV29-1
TGCAGCGTTTCCAGGGAGACGATGAACACTGAAGCTTTCTTT
CSVSRETMNTEAFF
>.|.|TRBJ1-5|TRBV6-6
TGTGCCAGCAGTTACGGGGACAATCAGCCCCAGCATTTT
CASSYGDNQPQHF
>.|TRBD2|TRBJ2-5|TRBV5-1
TGCGCCAGCAGGAGTAGCGGGAGGAACCAAGAGACCCAGTACTTC
CASRSSGRNQETQYF
>.|.|TRBJ2-3|TRBV2
TGTGCCACCACGAACTGGGGGGAGAGCACAGATACGCAGTATTTT
CATTNWGESTDTQYF
>.|TRBD1|TRBJ2-7|TRBV18
TGTGCCAGCTCACCGAGACAGGGGAGTAAGGACGAGCAGTACTTC
CASSPRQGSKDEQYF
>few|.|TRBJ1-3|TRBV5-5
TGTGCCAGTTACGGGGGCAGGTCTGGAAACACCATATATTTT
CASYGGRSGNTIYF
>.|.|TRBJ2-5|TRBV30
TGTGCCTGGAGTCCTAGCGTCCCGGCCGAGACCCAGTACTTC
CAWSPSVPAETQYF
>.|.|TRBJ2-1|TRBV4-1
TGCGCCAGCAGCCAATCCCAGGTAATGGGGAATGAGCAGTTCTTC
CASSQSQVMGNEQFF
>.|.|TRBJ1-2|TRBV4-2
TGTGCCAGCAGCCAAGAGGCCGCGGACTATGGCTACACCTTC
CASSQEAADYGYTF
>few|TRBD1|TRBJ1-5|TRBV6-1
TGTGCCAGCACAGGGGGGAGCAATCAGCCCCAGCATTTT
CASTGGSNQPQHF
>once|.|TRBJ1-5|TRBV7-9
TGTGCCAGCAGCTTGGGGACCCAGCCCCAGCATTTT
CASSLGTQPQHF
>.|TRBD2|TRBJ2-1|TRBV27
TGTGCCAGCAGTTTCCTAGCGGGAGCGGGGGGGTACACGAATGAGCAGTTCTTC
CASSFLAGAGGYTNEQFF
>.|.|TRBJ2-3|TRBV9
TGTGCCAGCAGCGTAACCTTACCGGATCGGTGGCGGGGATTCACAGATACGCAGTATTTT
CASSVTLPDRWRGFTDTQYF
>.|TRBD1|TRBJ1-4|TRBV19
TGTGCCAGTAGTATCAAGGCCGGACAGGGGAGCGCAACTAATGAAAAACTGTTTTTT
CASSIKAGQGSATNEKLFF
>.|TRBD1|TRBJ1-5|TRBV9
TGTGCCAGCAGCGTAGGAGGGACAGTAATCCAGCCCCAGCATTTT
CASSVGGTVIQPQHF
>once|.|TRBJ2-7|TRBV12-5
TGTGCTAGTGGTTTGGGGGACCCATCATCCTACGAGCAGTACTTC
CASGLGDPSSYEQYF
>.|.|TRBJ1-5|TRBV6-4
TGTGCCAGCAGTCCGCCCGGGGGGTGTAGCAATCAGCCCCAGCATTTT
CASSPPGGCSNQPQHF
>.|TRBD1|TRBJ2-7|TRBV6-5
TGTGCCAGCAGTCGCGACAGGGGTCCCCCCTACGAGCAGTACTTC
CASSRDRGPPYEQYF
>once|.|TRBJ2-4|TRBV10-2
TGCGCCAGCAGTGAGAAGGTGGTGAAAAACATTCAGTACTTC
CASSEKVVKNIQYF
>.|.|TRBJ1-1|TRBV15
TGTGCCACCAGCAGAGCGCCAGCCGAGGACACTGAAGCTTTCTTT
CATSRAPAEDTEAFF
>.|.|TRBJ1-5|TRBV19
TGTGCCAGTAGTGACCGAGAGCAGCCCCAGCATTTT
CASSDREQPQHF
>.|.|TRBJ1-1|TRBV4-2
TGTGCCAGCAGCCAAGATAGCGACCTGAACACTGAAGCTTTCTTT
CASSQDSDLNTEAFF
>.|.|TRBJ2-2|TRBV7-3
TGTGCCAGCAGCTTAATGCCGGAAAGGGCCGGGGAGCTGTTTTTT
CASSLMPERAGELFF
>.|.|TRBJ2-7|TRBV29-1
TGCAGCGTGCCCCAGGGGTCCCCAAACGAGCAGTACTTC
CSVPQGSPNEQYF
>.|.|TRBJ2-7|TRBV6-1
TGTGCCAGCACCCCAGGACGGATAATCTACGAGCAGTACTTC
CASTPGRIIYEQYF
>.|TRBD1|TRBJ2-7|TRBV6-4
TGTGCCAGCAGGGGACAGGGGGCTAGCTACGAGCAGTACTTC
CASRGQGASYEQYF
>.|.|TRBJ2-7|TRBV28
TGTGCCAGCAGTTACAAGTACGAGCAGTACTTC
CASSYKYEQYF
>.|TRBD2|TRBJ2-5|TRBV11-3
TGTGCCAGCAGCTTAGCGGGAGGCCAAGAGACCCAGTACTTC
CASSLAGGQETQYF
>.|TRBD2|TRBJ2-5|TRBV15
TGTGCCACCAGCAGAGATCCGTACGGGAGGGGGGAGACCCAGTACTTC
CATSRDPYGRGETQYF
>.|TRBD1|TRBJ1-1|TRBV6-1
TGTGCCAGCAGTGAACTGGGACAGCAATTCCAAGCTTTCTTT
CASSELGQQFQAFF
>few|.|TRBJ2-2|TRBV7-3
TGTGCCAGCAGTTATACACCCGGGGAGCTGTTTTTT
CASSYTPGELFF
>.|.|TRBJ1-1|TRBV11-2
TGTGCCAGCAGCTTACCAGGAACTGAAGCTTTCTTT
CASSLPGTEAFF
>.|TRBD1|TRBJ2-5|TRBV11-3
TGTGCCAGCAGCGCCGTGACAGGGGAAGGGGAGACCCAGTACTTC
CASSAVTGEGETQYF